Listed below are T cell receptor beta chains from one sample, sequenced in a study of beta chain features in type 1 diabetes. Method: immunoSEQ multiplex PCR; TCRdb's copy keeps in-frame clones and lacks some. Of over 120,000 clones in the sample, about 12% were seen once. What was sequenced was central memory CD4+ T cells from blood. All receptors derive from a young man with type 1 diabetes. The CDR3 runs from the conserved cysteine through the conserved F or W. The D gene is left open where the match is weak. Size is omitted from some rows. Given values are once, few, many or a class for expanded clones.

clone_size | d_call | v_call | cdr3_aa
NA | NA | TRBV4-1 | CASSLRFSYTF
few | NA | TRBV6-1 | CASSRPGMNTEAFF
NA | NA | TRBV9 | CASSVDPVSYEQYF
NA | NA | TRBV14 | CASSQASYNEQFF
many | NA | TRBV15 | CATSRDGEGGYTF
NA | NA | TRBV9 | CASSVGVDRSYEQYF
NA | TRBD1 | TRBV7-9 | CASSLPGTAGANVLTF
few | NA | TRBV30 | CAWRIQANEKLFF
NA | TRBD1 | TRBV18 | CASSPSRGLDYTF
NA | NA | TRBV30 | CACNRDGYTF
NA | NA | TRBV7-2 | CASSLDLGNEQFF
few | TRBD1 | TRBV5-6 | CASSLVGQGRGETQYF
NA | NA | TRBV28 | CASRSSGYNYGYTF